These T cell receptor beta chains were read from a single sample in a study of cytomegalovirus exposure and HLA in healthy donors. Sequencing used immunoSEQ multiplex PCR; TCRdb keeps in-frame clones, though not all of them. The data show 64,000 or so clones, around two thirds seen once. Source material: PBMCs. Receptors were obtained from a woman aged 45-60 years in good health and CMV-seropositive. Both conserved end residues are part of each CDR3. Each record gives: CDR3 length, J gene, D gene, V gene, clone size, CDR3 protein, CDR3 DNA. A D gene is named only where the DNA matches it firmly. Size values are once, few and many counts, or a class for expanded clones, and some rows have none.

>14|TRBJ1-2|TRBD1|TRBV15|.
CATSRQGVGYGYTF
TGTGCCACCAGCAGACAGGGGGTAGGGTATGGCTACACCTTC
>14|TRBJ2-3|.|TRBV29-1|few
CSVSRGLGEDTQYF
TGCAGCGTGAGCAGGGGTCTCGGGGAGGATACGCAGTATTTT
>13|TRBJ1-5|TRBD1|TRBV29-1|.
CSVLDRDGQPQHF
TGCAGCGTTTTGGACAGGGACGGTCAGCCCCAGCATTTT
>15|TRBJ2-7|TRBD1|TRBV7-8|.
CASSAGQGLPYEQYF
TGTGCCAGCAGCGCGGGACAGGGCCTTCCTTACGAGCAGTACTTC
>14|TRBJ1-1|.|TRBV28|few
CASSLLTRGTEAFF
TGTGCCAGCAGTCTCTTGACACGGGGCACTGAAGCTTTCTTT
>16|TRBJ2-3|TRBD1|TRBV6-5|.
CASSSYRGAGTDTQYF
TGTGCCAGCAGTTCCTACAGGGGCGCGGGCACAGATACGCAGTATTTT
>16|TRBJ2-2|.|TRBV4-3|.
CASSQRVGGNTGELFF
TGCGCCAGCAGCCAACGGGTGGGGGGGAACACCGGGGAGCTGTTTTTT
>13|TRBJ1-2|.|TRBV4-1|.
CASSQGRDYGYTF
TGCGCCAGCAGCCAAGGGAGGGACTATGGCTACACCTTC
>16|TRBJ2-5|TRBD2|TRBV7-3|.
CASSLGRGGRWETQYF
TGTGCCAGCAGCCTTGGGAGGGGCGGGCGATGGGAGACCCAGTACTTC
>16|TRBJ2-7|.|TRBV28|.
CASSGPYPGASDEQYF
TGTGCCAGCAGTGGCCCCTATCCGGGAGCCTCCGACGAGCAGTACTTC
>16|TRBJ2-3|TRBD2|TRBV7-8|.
CASSLRLAGVVDTQYF
TGTGCCAGCAGCTTAAGACTAGCGGGAGTTGTAGATACGCAGTATTTT
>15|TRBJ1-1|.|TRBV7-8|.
CASSPWGGRDTEAFF
TGTGCCAGCAGCCCATGGGGAGGTCGGGACACTGAAGCTTTCTTT
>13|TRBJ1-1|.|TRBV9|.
CASSRSGNTEAFF
TGTGCCAGCAGCCGGTCGGGGAACACTGAAGCTTTCTTT
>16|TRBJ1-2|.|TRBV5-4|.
CASSSGNTGFVYGYTF
TGTGCCAGCAGCTCGGGGAATACAGGGTTCGTCTATGGCTACACCTTC
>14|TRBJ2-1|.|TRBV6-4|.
CASSEASNYNEQFF
TGTGCCAGCAGTGAGGCTAGCAACTACAATGAGCAGTTCTTC
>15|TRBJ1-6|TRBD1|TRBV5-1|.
CASSWGTGDNSPLHF
TGCGCCAGCAGCTGGGGGACAGGGGATAATTCACCCCTCCACTTT
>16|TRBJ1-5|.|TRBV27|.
CASSPGADNSNQPQHF
TGTGCCAGCAGCCCAGGGGCAGATAATAGCAATCAGCCCCAGCATTTT
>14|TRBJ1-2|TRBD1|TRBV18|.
CASSLGTGKDGYTF
TGTGCCAGCTCACTGGGGACAGGGAAGGATGGCTACACCTTC
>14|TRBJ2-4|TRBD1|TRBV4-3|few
CASSLRQGEAFQYF
TGCGCCAGCAGCCTCCGACAGGGTGAGGCTTTTCAGTACTTC
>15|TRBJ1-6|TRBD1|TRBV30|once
CAWSVGTALNSPLHF
TGTGCCTGGAGTGTCGGGACAGCCTTAAATTCACCCCTCCACTTT
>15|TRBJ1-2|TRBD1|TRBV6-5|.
CASRVETSGQYGYTF
TGTGCCAGCAGAGTAGAAACTTCGGGACAGTATGGCTACACCTTC
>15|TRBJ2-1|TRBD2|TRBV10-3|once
CAISVGAGVYNEQFF
TGTGCCATCAGTGTTGGGGCGGGGGTTTACAATGAGCAGTTCTTC
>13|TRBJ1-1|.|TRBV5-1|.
CASGQSLNTEAFF
TGCGCCAGCGGGCAGAGCCTGAACACTGAAGCTTTCTTT
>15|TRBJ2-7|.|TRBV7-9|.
CASSLSGGVSYEQYF
TGTGCCAGCAGCTTGAGCGGTGGGGTCTCCTACGAGCAGTACTTC
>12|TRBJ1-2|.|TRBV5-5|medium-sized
CASSLTDYGYTF
TGTGCCAGCAGCCTGACAGACTATGGCTACACCTTC
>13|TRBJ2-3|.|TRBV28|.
CASGRAYTDTQYF
TGTGCCAGCGGCAGGGCTTACACAGATACGCAGTATTTT
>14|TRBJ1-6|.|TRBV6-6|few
CASSSQGRSSPLHF
TGTGCCAGCAGTTCCCAGGGGCGTAGTTCACCCCTCCACTTT
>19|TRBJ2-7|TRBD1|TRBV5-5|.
CASSFIADLGTGVSYEQYF
TGTGCCAGCAGCTTTATTGCAGACCTTGGGACAGGGGTCTCCTACGAGCAGTACTTC
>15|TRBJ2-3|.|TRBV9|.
CASSVLGGVSDTQYF
TGTGCCAGCAGCGTACTTGGCGGGGTCTCAGATACGCAGTATTTT
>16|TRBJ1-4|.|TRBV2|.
CASSSLLTGKGEKLFF
TGTGCCAGCAGTAGTCTGCTTACAGGGAAGGGGGAAAAACTGTTTTTT
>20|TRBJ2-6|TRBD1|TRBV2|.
CASSPMPAGQGAPGANVLTF
TGTGCCAGCAGTCCAATGCCCGCGGGACAGGGGGCGCCTGGGGCCAACGTCCTGACTTTC
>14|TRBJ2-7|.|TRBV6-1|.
CATYDRTPTYEQYF
TGTGCCACCTACGACAGGACTCCTACCTACGAGCAGTACTTC
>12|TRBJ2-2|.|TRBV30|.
CAWNAGTGELFF
TGTGCCTGGAATGCAGGGACCGGGGAGCTGTTTTTT
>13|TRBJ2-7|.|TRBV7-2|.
CASSLSTVYEQYF
TGTGCCAGCAGCTTATCAACAGTCTACGAGCAGTACTTC
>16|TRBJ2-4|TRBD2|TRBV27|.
CASSWGLAGAKNIQYF
TGTGCCAGCAGTTGGGGACTAGCGGGAGCCAAAAACATTCAGTACTTC
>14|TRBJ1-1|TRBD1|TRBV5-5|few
CASSPGTGDTEAFF
TGTGCCAGCAGTCCCGGGACAGGGGACACTGAAGCTTTCTTT
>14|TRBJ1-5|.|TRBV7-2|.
CASSLEALGQPQHF
TGTGCCAGCAGCTTAGAAGCCCTCGGTCAGCCCCAGCATTTT
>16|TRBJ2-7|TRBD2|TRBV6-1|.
CASSEGRTSGLYEQYF
TGTGCCAGCAGTGAAGGACGGACTAGCGGGCTCTACGAGCAGTACTTC
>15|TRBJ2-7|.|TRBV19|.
CASSNLFRGAWEQYF
TGTGCCAGTTCGAACCTGTTCCGGGGTGCCTGGGAGCAGTACTTC
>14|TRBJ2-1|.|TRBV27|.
CASSPPGVSNEQFF
TGTGCCAGCAGCCCCCCGGGAGTAAGCAATGAGCAGTTCTTC
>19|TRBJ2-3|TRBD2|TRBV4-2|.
CASSPMGGEGGPVTDTQYF
TGTGCCAGCAGCCCCATGGGTGGTGAGGGAGGGCCGGTGACAGATACGCAGTATTTT
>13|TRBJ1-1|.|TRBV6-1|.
CASNQGMNTEAFF
TGTGCCAGCAATCAGGGGATGAACACTGAAGCTTTCTTT
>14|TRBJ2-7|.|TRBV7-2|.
CASSLDRFTYEQYF
TGTGCCAGCAGCTTAGACAGGTTTACCTACGAGCAGTACTTC
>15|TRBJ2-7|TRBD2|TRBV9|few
CASSLQAGGDYEQYF
TGTGCCAGCAGCCTCCAGGCGGGGGGGGACTACGAGCAGTACTTC
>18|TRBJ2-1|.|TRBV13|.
CASSFERDPTTDLTEQFF
TGTGCCAGCAGCTTCGAACGCGACCCAACGACTGATTTGACCGAGCAGTTCTTC
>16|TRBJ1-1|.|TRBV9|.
CASSVGTSSGFTEAFF
TGTGCCAGCAGCGTAGGCACCAGTAGCGGTTTTACTGAAGCTTTCTTT
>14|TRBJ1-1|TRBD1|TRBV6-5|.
CASSRDRDVTEAFF
TGTGCCAGCAGCCGGGACAGAGACGTCACTGAAGCTTTCTTT
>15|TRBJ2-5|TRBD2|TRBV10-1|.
CASSNGLAGGETQYF
TGCGCCAGCAGTAATGGACTAGCGGGCGGGGAGACCCAGTACTTC
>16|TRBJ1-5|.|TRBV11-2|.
CASSQSGAGAGQPQHF
TGTGCCAGCAGCCAGTCGGGAGCGGGGGCAGGTCAGCCCCAGCATTTT
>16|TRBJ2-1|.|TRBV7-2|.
CASAEDSIFSYNEQFF
TGTGCCAGCGCAGAGGACAGCATATTCTCCTACAATGAGCAGTTCTTC
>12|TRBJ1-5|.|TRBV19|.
CASRWGDQPQHF
TGTGCCAGCCGTTGGGGGGATCAGCCCCAGCATTTT
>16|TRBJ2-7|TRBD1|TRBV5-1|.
CASSRLETGDSYEQYF
TGCGCCAGCAGCAGATTGGAGACAGGGGACTCCTACGAGCAGTACTTC
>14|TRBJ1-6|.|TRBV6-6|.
CASRDRYNNSPLHF
TGTGCCAGCAGGGACAGATATAATAATTCACCCCTCCACTTT
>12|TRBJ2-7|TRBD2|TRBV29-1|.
CSGKGLADEQYF
TGCAGCGGGAAGGGACTAGCAGACGAGCAGTACTTC